A selection of T cell receptor beta chains follows, all from one sample in a study of blood T cell repertoires in COVID-19. The table came from immunoSEQ multiplex PCR; TCRdb's copy has only in-frame clones and leaves some out. Here the sample spans 390,000 or so clones, just under 90% being singletons. Material: PBMCs or T cells enriched from blood (not recorded which). These receptors were obtained from a woman in her forties or fifties who had recovered from COVID-19. Each CDR3 is given with its conserved first and last residue. The D gene is left open where the match is weak. Clone sizes are given selectively: once, few, many, or a class where the clone is expanded.

>17|.|.|TRBV7-9|TRBJ1-3
TGTGCCAGCAGCCCACGAAGCTGGACAGTTACTGGAAACACCATATATTTT
CASSPRSWTVTGNTIYF
>16|.|.|TRBV6-5|TRBJ2-7
TGTGCCAGCAGTTACTTCCGTCTAGCCCCTAAGTACGAGCAGTACTTC
CASSYFRLAPKYEQYF
>14|TRBD1|.|TRBV5-6|TRBJ2-7
TGTGCCAGCAGCTCCAGACAGGGCCCCGGCGAGCAGTACTTC
CASSSRQGPGEQYF
>15|TRBD1|.|TRBV4-1|TRBJ2-1
TGCGCCAGCAGCCAAGGGGGACAGTTATACAATGAGCAGTTCTTC
CASSQGGQLYNEQFF
>13|.|few|TRBV6-5|TRBJ2-7
TGTGCCAGCAGTTACTCAGAGTCCTACGAGCAGTACTTC
CASSYSESYEQYF
>16|TRBD2|.|TRBV28|TRBJ2-5
TGTGCCAGCAGTTCGTTAGCGGGGGACAAACCAAGGACCCAGTACTTC
CASSSLAGDKPRTQYF
>13|.|.|TRBV28|TRBJ1-2
TGTGCCAGCAGTTTTTTATCCGTCTATGGCTACACCTTC
CASSFLSVYGYTF
>12|.|.|TRBV19|TRBJ1-2
TGTGCCAGTAGTATCGACAGTTATGGCTACACCTTC
CASSIDSYGYTF
>13|.|.|TRBV7-2|TRBJ1-1
TGTGCCAGCAGCCCGCGTATGAACACTGAAGCTTTCTTT
CASSPRMNTEAFF
>15|.|.|TRBV4-3|TRBJ1-2
TGCGCCAGCAGCCAGGGACCAGGGAGGGAATATGGCTACACCTTC
CASSQGPGREYGYTF
>18|TRBD1|.|TRBV18|TRBJ1-1
TGTGCCAGCTCACCGACGCTCTCCGGGACAGGGGGCGGCACTGAAGCTTTCTTT
CASSPTLSGTGGGTEAFF
>13|.|.|TRBV30|TRBJ1-3
TGTGCTCGGACCAGGGCGTCTGGAAACACCATATATTTT
CARTRASGNTIYF
>15|.|.|TRBV28|TRBJ1-4
TGTGCCGCTAGGGTCGGGGGAAAAACTAATGAAAAACTGTTTTTT
CAARVGGKTNEKLFF
>14|.|.|TRBV19|TRBJ1-5
TGTGCCACCTCCTTGGGACTGAACAATCAGCCCCAGCATTTT
CATSLGLNNQPQHF
>13|.|.|TRBV29-1|TRBJ2-1
TGCAGCGCCCCGGGGACATACTACAATGAGCAGTTCTTC
CSAPGTYYNEQFF
>17|.|.|TRBV5-1|TRBJ1-5
TGCGCCAGCAGCTTGGCCGGCGGCGCTTATAGCAATCAGCCCCAGCATTTT
CASSLAGGAYSNQPQHF
>18|TRBD2|once|TRBV4-2|TRBJ2-5
TGTGCCAGCAGCCCTCAAAAGGGAGGACTAGCGCGAGAAGAGACCCAGTACTTC
CASSPQKGGLAREETQYF
>14|.|once|TRBV4-3|TRBJ1-2
TGCGCCAGCAGCCAGTCCTTCGGGGGGTATGGCTACACCTTC
CASSQSFGGYGYTF
>13|TRBD1|.|TRBV10-3|TRBJ2-7
TGTGCCATCAGTTACGGACAGGGAGAGAAGCAGTACTTC
CAISYGQGEKQYF
>16|TRBD1|few|TRBV3-1/TRBV3-2|TRBJ1-2
TGTGCCAGCAGCAGCCCGACAGGGGGCGCGGGCTATGGCTACACCTTC
CASSSPTGGAGYGYTF
>15|TRBD1|.|TRBV23-1|TRBJ1-5
TGCGCCAGCAGTCAATCGGGGGACAGGGAAGAGTCCCAGCATTTT
CASSQSGDREESQHF
>13|.|.|TRBV14|TRBJ1-1
TGTGCCAGCAGCCAGGGGCAGAACACTGAAGCTTTCTTT
CASSQGQNTEAFF
>15|TRBD1|few|TRBV28|TRBJ1-2
TGTGCCAGCGCAACACACGACAGGGTTGGCTATGGCTACACCTTC
CASATHDRVGYGYTF
>15|.|.|TRBV5-6|TRBJ2-7
TGTGCCAGCAGCTTGGTAGGGGCCGGGTCCTACGAGCAGTACTTC
CASSLVGAGSYEQYF
>14|TRBD1|.|TRBV29-1|TRBJ1-1
TGCAGCGCCCTGGACAGGGTGGGGAACACTGAAGCTTTCTTT
CSALDRVGNTEAFF
>15|TRBD1|.|TRBV4-1|TRBJ1-2
TGCGCCAGCAGCCAGGGACAGGGGCATTTCTATGGCTACACCTTC
CASSQGQGHFYGYTF